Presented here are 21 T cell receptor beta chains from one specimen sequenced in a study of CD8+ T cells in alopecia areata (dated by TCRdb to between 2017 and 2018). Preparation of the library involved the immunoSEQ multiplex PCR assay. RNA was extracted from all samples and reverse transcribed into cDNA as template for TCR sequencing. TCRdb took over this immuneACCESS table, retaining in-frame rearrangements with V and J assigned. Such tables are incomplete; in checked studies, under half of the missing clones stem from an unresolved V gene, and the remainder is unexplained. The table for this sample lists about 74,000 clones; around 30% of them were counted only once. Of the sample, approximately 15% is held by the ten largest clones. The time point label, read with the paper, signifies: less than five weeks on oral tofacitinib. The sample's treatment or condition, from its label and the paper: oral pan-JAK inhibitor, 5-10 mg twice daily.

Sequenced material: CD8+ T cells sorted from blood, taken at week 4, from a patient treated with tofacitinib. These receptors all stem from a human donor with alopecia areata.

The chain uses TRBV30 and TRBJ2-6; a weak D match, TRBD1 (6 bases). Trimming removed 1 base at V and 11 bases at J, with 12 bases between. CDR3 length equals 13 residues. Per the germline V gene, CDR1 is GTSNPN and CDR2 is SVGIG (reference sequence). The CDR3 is CAWSGAGDYVLTF. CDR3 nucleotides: TGTGCCTGGAGTGGCGCAGGGGATTACGTCCTGACTTTC. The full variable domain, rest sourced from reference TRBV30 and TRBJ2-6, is SQTIHQWPATLVQPVGSPLSLECTVEGTSNPNLYWYRQAAGRGLQLLFYSVGIGQISSEVPQNLSASRPQDRQFILSSKKLLLSDSGFYLCAWSGAGDYVLTFGAGSRLTVL.

CDR3 nucleotides: TGTGCCAGCAGCACGAACGTGGATGGCTACACCTTC. Its translation: CASSTNVDGYTF. This chain connects TRBV7-2 to TRBJ1-2; no clear D gene. Trimming removed 5 bases at V and 6 bases at J, with 10 bases between. Germline CDR1 and CDR2: SGHTA and FQGNSA. CDR3 length equals 12 residues.

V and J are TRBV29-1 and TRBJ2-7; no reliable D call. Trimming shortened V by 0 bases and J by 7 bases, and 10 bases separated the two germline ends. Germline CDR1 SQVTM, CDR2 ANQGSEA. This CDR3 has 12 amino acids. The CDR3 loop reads CSVEDTGREQYF. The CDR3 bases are TGCAGCGTTGAAGACACCGGTCGGGAGCAGTACTTC.

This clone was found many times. The CDR3 spells CASSQKPLSGSTDTQYF. CDR3 nucleotides: TGTGCCAGCAGCCAAAAGCCTCTTAGCGGGAGCACAGATACGCAGTATTTT. The chain carries TRBV7-9 and TRBJ2-3; 7 bases agree with TRBD2. CDR3 size: 17 residues. Germline assignment: CDR1 SEHNR and CDR2 FQNEAQ (reference sequence). J gave up 0 bases and V 5 bases, and 11 bases lay outside the gene matches.

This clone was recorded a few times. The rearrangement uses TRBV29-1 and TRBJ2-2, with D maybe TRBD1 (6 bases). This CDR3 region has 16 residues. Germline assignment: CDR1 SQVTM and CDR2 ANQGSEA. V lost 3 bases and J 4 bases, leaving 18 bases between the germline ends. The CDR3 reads CSVEPTGVRGTGELFF. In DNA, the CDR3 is TGCAGCGTTGAGCCGACAGGAGTAAGGGGCACCGGGGAGCTGTTTTTT.

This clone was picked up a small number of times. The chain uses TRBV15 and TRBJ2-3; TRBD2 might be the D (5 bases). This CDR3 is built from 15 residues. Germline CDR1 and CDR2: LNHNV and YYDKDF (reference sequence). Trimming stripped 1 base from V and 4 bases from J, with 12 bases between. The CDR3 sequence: CATSRAALGSDTQYF. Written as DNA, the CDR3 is TGTGCCACCAGCAGAGCCGCACTAGGGTCAGATACGCAGTATTTT. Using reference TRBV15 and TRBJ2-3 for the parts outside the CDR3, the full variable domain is DAMVIQNPRYQVTQFGKPVTLSCSQTLNHNVMYWYQQKSSQAPKLLFHYYDKDFNNEADTPDNFQSRRPNTSFCFLDIRSPGLGDTAMYLCATSRAALGSDTQYFGPGTRLTVL.

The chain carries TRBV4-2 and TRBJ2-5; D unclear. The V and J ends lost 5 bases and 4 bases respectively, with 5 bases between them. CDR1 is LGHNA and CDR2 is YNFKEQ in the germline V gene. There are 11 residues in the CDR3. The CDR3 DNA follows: TGTGCCAGCAGCTTGTCAGAGACCCAGTACTTC. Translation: CASSLSETQYF.

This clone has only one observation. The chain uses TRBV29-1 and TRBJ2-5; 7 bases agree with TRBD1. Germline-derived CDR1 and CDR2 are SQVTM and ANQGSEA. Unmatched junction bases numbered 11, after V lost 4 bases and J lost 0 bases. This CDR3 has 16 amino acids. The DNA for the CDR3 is TGCAGCGTTGCCCCCAGGGGACAGACGAACCAAGAGACCCAGTACTTC. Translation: CSVAPRGQTNQETQYF.

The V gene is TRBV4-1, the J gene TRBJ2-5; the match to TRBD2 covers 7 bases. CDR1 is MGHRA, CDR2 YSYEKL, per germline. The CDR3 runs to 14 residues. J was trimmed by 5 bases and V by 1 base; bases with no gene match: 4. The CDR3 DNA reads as TGCGCCAGCAGCCAAGTACTAGCGCACGAGACCCAGTACTTC. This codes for CASSQVLAHETQYF.

The CDR3 here is CASSTTLAGGNEQFF. The DNA of the CDR3 is TGTGCCAGCAGCACAACACTAGCGGGAGGGAATGAGCAGTTCTTC. The rearrangement links TRBV14 to TRBJ2-1, with 13 bases that match TRBD2. The CDR3 has 15 residues. Germline values: CDR1 SGHDN, CDR2 FVKESK. V lost 5 bases to trimming and J lost 7 bases; unmatched junction nucleotides: 5.

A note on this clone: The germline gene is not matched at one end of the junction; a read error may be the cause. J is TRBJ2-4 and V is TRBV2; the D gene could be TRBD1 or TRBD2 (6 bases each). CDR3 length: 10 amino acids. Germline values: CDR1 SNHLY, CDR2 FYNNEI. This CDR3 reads CASIADRPVF. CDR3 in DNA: TGTGCCAGCATAGCGGACAGACCAGTCTTC.

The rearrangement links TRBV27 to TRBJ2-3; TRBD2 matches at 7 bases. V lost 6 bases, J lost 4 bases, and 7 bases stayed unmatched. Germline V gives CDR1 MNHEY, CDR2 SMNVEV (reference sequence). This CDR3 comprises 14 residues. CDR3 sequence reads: CASSPRTSADTQYF. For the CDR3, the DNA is TGTGCCAGCAGCCCTCGGACTAGTGCAGATACGCAGTATTTT.

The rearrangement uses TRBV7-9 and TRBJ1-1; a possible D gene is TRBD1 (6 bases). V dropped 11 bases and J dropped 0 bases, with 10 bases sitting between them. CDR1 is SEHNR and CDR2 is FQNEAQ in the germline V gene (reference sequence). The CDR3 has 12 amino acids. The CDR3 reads CAVTGMNTEAFF. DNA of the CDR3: TGTGCCGTCACAGGGATGAACACTGAAGCTTTCTTT. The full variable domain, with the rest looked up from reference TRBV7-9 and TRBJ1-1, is DTGVSQNPRHKITKRGQNVTFRCDPISEHNRLYWYRQTLGQGPEFLTYFQNEAQLEKSRLLSDRFSAERPKGSFSTLEIQRTEQGDSAMYLCAVTGMNTEAFFGQGTRLTVV.

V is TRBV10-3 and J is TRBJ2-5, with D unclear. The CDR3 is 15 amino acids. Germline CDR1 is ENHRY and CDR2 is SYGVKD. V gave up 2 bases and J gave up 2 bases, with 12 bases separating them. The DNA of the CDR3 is TGTGCCATCAGTGAGATGGTGGTCAGGCAAGAGACCCAGTACTTC. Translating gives CAISEMVVRQETQYF.

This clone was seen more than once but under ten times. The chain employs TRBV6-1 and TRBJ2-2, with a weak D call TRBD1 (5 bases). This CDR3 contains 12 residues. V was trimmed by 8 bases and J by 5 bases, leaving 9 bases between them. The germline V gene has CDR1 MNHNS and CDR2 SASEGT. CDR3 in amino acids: CASPGLTGELFF. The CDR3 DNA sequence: TGTGCCAGCCCAGGGCTAACCGGGGAGCTGTTTTTT.

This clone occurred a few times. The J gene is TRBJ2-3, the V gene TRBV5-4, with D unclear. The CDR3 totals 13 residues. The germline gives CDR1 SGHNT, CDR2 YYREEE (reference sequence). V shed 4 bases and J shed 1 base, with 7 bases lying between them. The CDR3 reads CASSARGTDTQYF. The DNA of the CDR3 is TGTGCCAGCAGCGCCCGGGGCACAGATACGCAGTATTTT.

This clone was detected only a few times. As DNA, the CDR3 is TGTGCCTGGGAACCAGGGCGGGGCACTGAAGCTTTCTTT. This gives the protein CAWEPGRGTEAFF. The chain employs TRBV30 and TRBJ1-1; perhaps TRBD1 as D (5 bases). Germline V gene sequence: CDR1 GTSNPN, CDR2 SVGIG (reference sequence). V lost 5 bases and J lost 4, with 14 bases in between. CDR3 length: 13 amino acids.

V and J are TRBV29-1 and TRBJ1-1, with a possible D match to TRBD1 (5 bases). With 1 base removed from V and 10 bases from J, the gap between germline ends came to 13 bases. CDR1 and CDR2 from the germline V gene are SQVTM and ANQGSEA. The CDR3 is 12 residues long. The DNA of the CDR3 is TGCAGCGTTGAAGCTATGGGACCTGGAGCTTTCTTT. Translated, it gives CSVEAMGPGAFF.

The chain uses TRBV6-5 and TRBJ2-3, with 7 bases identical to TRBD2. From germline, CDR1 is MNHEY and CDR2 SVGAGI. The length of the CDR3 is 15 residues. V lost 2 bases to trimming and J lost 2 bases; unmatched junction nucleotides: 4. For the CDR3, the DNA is TGTGCCAGCAGTTACCGGGGGGTCCCCACAGATACGCAGTATTTT. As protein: CASSYRGVPTDTQYF.

The CDR3 DNA reads as TGCGCCAGCAGCCCGAGACAGGGTAGCAATCAGCCCCAGCATTTT. It codes for CASSPRQGSNQPQHF. The chain has TRBV4-1 and TRBJ1-5, with 7 positions matching TRBD1. The junction had 3 bases not matched to a gene; V was cut back by 4 bases and J by 0 bases. The CDR3 is 15 amino acids. Germline CDR1 MGHRA, CDR2 YSYEKL.

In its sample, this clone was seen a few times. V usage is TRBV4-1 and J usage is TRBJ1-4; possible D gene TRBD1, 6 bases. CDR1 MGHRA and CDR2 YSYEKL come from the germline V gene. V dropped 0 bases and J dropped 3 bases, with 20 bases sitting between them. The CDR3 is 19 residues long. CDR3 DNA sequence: TGCGCCAGCAGCCAAGATCCACAGGGAGGGGTCGGATCTAATGAAAAACTGTTTTTT. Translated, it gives CASSQDPQGGVGSNEKLFF.